This passage covers 22 T cell receptor beta chains from one sample sequenced in a study of blood T cell repertoires in COVID-19. The protocol was immunoSEQ multiplex PCR, while the TCRdb copy is restricted to in-frame clones and leaves out a portion. The table records a few hundred thousand clones, about four fifths of them present only once. Sequenced sample: peripheral blood. The receptors stem from a man in his fifties or sixties with active or convalescent COVID-19.

The chain combines TRBV21-1 with TRBJ2-1; whether TRBD1, the table's D call, matches the DNA was not checked. TRBV21-1 has pseudogene status. This CDR3 contains 15 residues. CDR3 DNA sequence: TGTGCCAGCACCTCCGGGACAGAAATTCCCAATGAGCAGTTCTTC. Translated, it gives CASTSGTEIPNEQFF.

The chain uses TRBV27 and TRBJ1-1; D is possibly TRBD1 (6 bases). Trimming took off 3 bases at V and 0 bases at J, with 8 bases between the two ends. CDR3 size: 14 residues. CDR1 MNHEY and CDR2 SMNVEV come from the germline V gene (reference sequence). CDR3 in amino acids: CASSFDRLNTEAFF. The CDR3 DNA reads as TGTGCCAGCAGTTTCGACAGGCTGAACACTGAAGCTTTCTTT.

This chain links TRBV5-1 with TRBJ1-6, with a tentative D call TRBD1 (5 bases). Trimming removed 4 bases at V and 8 bases at J, with 16 bases between. Per germline, CDR1 SGHRS and CDR2 YFSETQ. The CDR3 is 15 amino acids. CDR3 region: CASSPHTGEDSPLHF. CDR3 bases: TGCGCCAGCAGCCCTCATACAGGAGAAGATTCACCCCTCCACTTT.

The V and J genes are TRBV12-3 or TRBV12-4 and TRBJ1-1, with D tentatively TRBD1 (6 bases). V lost 2 bases and J lost 7, with 11 bases in between. The CDR3 is 13 residues long. In DNA form, the CDR3 reads TGTGCCAGCAGTTTACTCAGGGGAGTTGAAGCTTTCTTT. This gives the protein CASSLLRGVEAFF.

This CDR3 reads CASSLVQGRQFF. The CDR3 coding sequence is TGTGCCAGCAGCTTGGTTCAGGGGAGGCAGTTCTTC. This chain links TRBV5-6 with TRBJ2-1; D possibly corresponds to TRBD1 (6 bases). Germline lookup yields CDR1 SGHDT and CDR2 YYEEEE. The germline V and J ends were trimmed by 0 bases and 12 bases, with 10 bases remaining between them. The CDR3 runs 12 residues.

This clone was recorded once. The V and J genes are TRBV10-2 and TRBJ1-5; maybe TRBD1 (5 bases). The CDR3 runs 17 residues. V lost 3 bases and J 6 bases, leaving 21 bases between the germline ends. Germline CDR1 WSHSY, CDR2 SAAADI. The CDR3 DNA sequence: TGCGCCAGCAGTGAAGATGGAAGGCAGGGTTGGGTTCAGCCCCAGCATTTT. Protein product: CASSEDGRQGWVQPQHF.

The V and J genes are TRBV5-1 and TRBJ1-1, with 12 bases that match TRBD1. Germline lookup yields CDR1 SGHRS and CDR2 YFSETQ. The CDR3 is made up of 15 amino acids. V lost 1 base and J lost 4; bases outside the gene matches: 2. DNA for the CDR3: TGCGCCAGCAGCTTGAGGGACAGGGGGCTCACTGAAGCTTTCTTT. Protein: CASSLRDRGLTEAFF.

This chain links TRBV7-9 with TRBJ1-2; 8 bases match TRBD1. Trimming took 5 bases from V and 4 from J; bases not matched to a gene: 18. Germline V CDR1 and CDR2: SEHNR, FQNEAQ (reference sequence). This CDR3 has 18 residues. The CDR3 sequence is CASSAGQGGGANSYGYTF. As DNA, the CDR3 is TGTGCCAGCAGCGCAGGACAGGGAGGGGGTGCAAACTCCTATGGCTACACCTTC.

The chain joins TRBV7-6 to TRBJ2-5, with TRBD2 matching over 10 bases. Germline assignment: CDR1 SGHVS and CDR2 FNYEAQ. The length of the CDR3 is 15 residues. After removal of 5 bases from V and 5 bases from J, the junction contained 8 bases not matched to a gene. In DNA, the CDR3 is TGTGCCAGCAGCCGAAGCGGGGGGGCCTGGGAGACCCAGTACTTC. Translation: CASSRSGGAWETQYF.

This chain connects TRBV7-2 to TRBJ2-1; tentative D call: TRBD2 (6 bases). The CDR3 runs 15 residues. Germline V gives CDR1 SGHTA, CDR2 FQGNSA. V was cut by 6 bases and J by 0 bases, with 12 bases left in between. DNA for the CDR3: TGTGCCAGCAGGGGTGGCGGGAACTCCTACAATGAGCAGTTCTTC. Its translation is CASRGGGNSYNEQFF.

This clone has just one count. This chain uses TRBV30 with TRBJ1-6; 8 nucleotides align to TRBD1. The ends lost 6 bases at V and 14 bases at J; junction bases unmatched: 12. CDR3 length equals 13 residues. Germline assignment: CDR1 GTSNPN and CDR2 SVGIG (reference sequence). CDR3 nucleotide sequence: TGTGCCTGTGCTTCAGGGGGCGTTCAAGCCCTCCACTTT. Translation: CACASGGVQALHF.

This clone was recorded once. J is TRBJ2-1 and V is TRBV30, with 9 bases lining up with TRBD2. The V segment lost 3 bases and the J segment 3 bases; nucleotides outside the gene matches: 3. Germline assignment: CDR1 GTSNPN and CDR2 SVGIG (reference sequence). There are 14 residues in the CDR3. The DNA of the CDR3 is TGTGCCTGGAGGAATAGCGGGAGCTACAATGAGCAGTTCTTC. It translates to CAWRNSGSYNEQFF.

This chain connects TRBV29-1 to TRBJ2-7; 8 nucleotides line up with TRBD2. This CDR3 has 15 residues. Trimming cost V 4 bases and J 4 bases; bases outside gene matches: 12. Germline loops: CDR1 SQVTM, CDR2 ANQGSEA. The CDR3 coding sequence is TGCAGCGTTGTAGCGGGAACACCCCAACTGTACGAGCAGTACTTC. It codes for CSVVAGTPQLYEQYF.

This chain connects TRBV5-1 to TRBJ2-2; perhaps TRBD1 as D (6 bases). The CDR3 spans 13 residues. Germline V CDR1 and CDR2: SGHRS, YFSETQ. V was cut by 4 bases and J by 7 bases, with 11 bases left in between. CDR3 DNA: TGCGCCAGCAGCCAGGGGAATGGCGGGGAGCTGTTTTTT. Protein: CASSQGNGGELFF.

This rearrangement joins TRBV7-3 to TRBJ1-1; TRBD1 is a possible D gene (6 bases). The ends were cut back, 5 bases at V and 4 bases at J, with 11 bases in the middle. Germline CDR1 and CDR2: SGHTA and FQGTGA. CDR3 length: 13 residues. In nucleotides, the CDR3 is TGTGCCAGCAGCCATTCAGGGGCCACTGAAGCTTTCTTT. Translating it yields CASSHSGATEAFF.

Notes on this clone: Within the sample, other DNA sequences also encode this same CDR3. This rearrangement joins TRBV27 to TRBJ1-2; D is possibly TRBD1 (5 bases). The V and J ends lost 6 bases and 8 bases respectively, with 10 bases between them. The CDR3 sequence is 11 residues long. Germline CDR1 reads MNHEY; CDR2 reads SMNVEV (reference sequence). CDR3 amino acids: CASSSGGGYTF. Here the CDR3 DNA reads TGTGCCAGCAGCTCCGGGGGGGGCTACACCTTC.

V and J are TRBV7-8 and TRBJ2-2; 10 nucleotides line up with TRBD2. CDR1 is SGHVS, CDR2 FQNEAQ, per germline. V dropped 6 bases and J dropped 4; count of bases not matched to a gene: 5. The CDR3 is 15 residues long. CDR3 protein: CASSKREGSTGELFF. The DNA for the CDR3 is TGTGCCAGCAGTAAGCGGGAGGGCAGCACCGGGGAGCTGTTTTTT.

The V and J genes are TRBV5-8 and TRBJ1-5; D is undetermined. From germline, CDR1 is SGHTS and CDR2 YDEGEE. Trimming cost V 1 base and J 5 bases, with 7 bases left between them. This CDR3 has 13 amino acids. The CDR3 bases are TGTGCCAGCAGCTTGTTGCGGGATCAGCCCCAGCATTTT. Amino acids: CASSLLRDQPQHF.

The rearrangement links TRBV5-5 to TRBJ1-4; no firm D call. Trimming took off 2 bases at V and 0 bases at J, with 8 bases between the two ends. Germline V CDR1 and CDR2: SGHKS, YYEKEE (reference sequence). This CDR3 region has 15 residues. This chain's CDR3 is CASSFNRATNEKLFF. CDR3 nucleotide sequence: TGTGCCAGCAGCTTCAATCGAGCAACTAATGAAAAACTGTTTTTT. Complete variable domain (other parts from reference TRBV5-5 and TRBJ1-4): DAGVTQSPTHLIKTRGQQVTLRCSPISGHKSVSWYQQVLGQGPQFIFQYYEKEERGRGNFPDRFSARQFPNYSSELNVNALLLGDSALYLCASSFNRATNEKLFFGSGTQLSVL.

The chain recombines TRBV11-2 with TRBJ1-1, with 7 bases matching TRBD1. The CDR3 totals 14 residues. CDR1 and CDR2 (germline): SGHAT, FQNNGV. V lost 3 bases and J lost 0; bases outside the gene matches: 1. CDR3 sequence reads: CASSFDRVNTEAFF. Written as DNA, the CDR3 is TGTGCCAGCAGCTTTGACAGGGTGAACACTGAAGCTTTCTTT.

V is TRBV19 and J is TRBJ2-7; 7 nucleotides match TRBD2. Trimming at V came to 3 bases and at J to 3 bases, leaving 8 bases not matched to a gene. The CDR3 loop spans 15 amino acids. CDR1 LNHDA and CDR2 SQIVND come from the germline V gene (reference sequence). The CDR3 protein is CASSIGGPGGYEQYF. CDR3 nucleotide sequence: TGTGCCAGTAGTATTGGAGGCCCGGGGGGCTACGAGCAGTACTTC.

This chain links TRBV19 with TRBJ2-2; D unclear. From germline, CDR1 is LNHDA and CDR2 SQIVND (reference sequence). The CDR3 consists of 15 residues. Trimming cost V 3 bases and J 0 bases, with 8 bases left between them. CDR3 nucleotide sequence: TGTGCCAGTAGTATCCTGGCAGCGAACACCGGGGAGCTGTTTTTT. This sequence encodes CASSILAANTGELFF.